This T cell receptor beta chain originates from a study of cytomegalovirus exposure and HLA in healthy donors. Vbeta (60) and Jbeta (13) primers were used in the PCR. Profiling relied on immunoSEQ multiplex PCR, and the TCRdb table lists in-frame clones only, not all of them. The table has 150,000 or so clones, under 85% seen once; the top ten hold approximately 6.3%. The length of the CDR3 is 16 residues. J gave up 4 bases and V 0 bases, and 6 bases lay outside the gene matches. Per germline, CDR1 SGHDT and CDR2 YYEEEE. The rearrangement joins TRBV5-6 to TRBJ1-5; 8 bases match TRBD1. The sample taken for sequencing was PBMCs. This clonotype was obtained from a woman aged 40 to 55 in good health and CMV-seropositive. CDR3 DNA sequence: TGTGCCAGCAGCTTGGGACCGGGACAGGTAAATCAGCCCCAGCATTTT. It translates to CASSLGPGQVNQPQHF.